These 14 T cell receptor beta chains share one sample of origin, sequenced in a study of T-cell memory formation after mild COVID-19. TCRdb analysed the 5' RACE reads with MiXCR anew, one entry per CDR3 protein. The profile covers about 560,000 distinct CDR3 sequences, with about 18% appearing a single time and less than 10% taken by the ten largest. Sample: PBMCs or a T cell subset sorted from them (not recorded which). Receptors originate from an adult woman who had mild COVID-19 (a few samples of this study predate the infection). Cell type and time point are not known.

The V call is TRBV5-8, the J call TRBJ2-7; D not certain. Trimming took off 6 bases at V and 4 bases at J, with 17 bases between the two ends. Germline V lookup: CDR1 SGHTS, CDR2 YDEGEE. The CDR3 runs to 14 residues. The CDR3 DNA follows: TGTGCCAGCACCGCGGACGAGATGGGATACGAGCAGTACTTC. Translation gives CASTADEMGYEQYF.

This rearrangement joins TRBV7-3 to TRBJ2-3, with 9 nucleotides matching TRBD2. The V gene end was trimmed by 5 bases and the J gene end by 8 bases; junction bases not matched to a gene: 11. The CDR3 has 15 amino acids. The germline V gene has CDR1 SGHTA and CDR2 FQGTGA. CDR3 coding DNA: TGTGCCAGCAGCCCTCCCGCGGGGGGGCCTGGTACGCAGTATTTT. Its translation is CASSPPAGGPGTQYF.

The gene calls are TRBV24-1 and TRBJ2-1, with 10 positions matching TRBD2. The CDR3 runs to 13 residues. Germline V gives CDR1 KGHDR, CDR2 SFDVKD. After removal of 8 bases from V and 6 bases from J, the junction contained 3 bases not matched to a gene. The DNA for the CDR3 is TGTGCCACCACGGTAGCGGGAGGCAATGAGCAGTTCTTC. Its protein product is CATTVAGGNEQFF.

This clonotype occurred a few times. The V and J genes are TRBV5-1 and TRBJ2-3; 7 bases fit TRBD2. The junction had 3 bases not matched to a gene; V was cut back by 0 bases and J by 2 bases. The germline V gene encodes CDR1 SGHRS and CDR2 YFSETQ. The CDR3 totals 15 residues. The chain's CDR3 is CASSLASGNTDTQYF. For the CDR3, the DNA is TGCGCCAGCAGCTTGGCTAGCGGTAACACAGATACGCAGTATTTT. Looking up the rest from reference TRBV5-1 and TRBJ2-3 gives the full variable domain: KAGVTQTPRYLIKTRGQQVTLSCSPISGHRSVSWYQQTPGQGLQFLFEYFSETQRNKGNFPGRFSGRQFSNSRSEMNVSTLELGDSALYLCASSLASGNTDTQYFGPGTRLTVL.

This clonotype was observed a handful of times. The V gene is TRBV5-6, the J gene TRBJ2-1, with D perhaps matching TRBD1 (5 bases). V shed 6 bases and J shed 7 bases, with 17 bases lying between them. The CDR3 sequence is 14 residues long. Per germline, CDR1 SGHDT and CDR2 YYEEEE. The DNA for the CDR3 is TGTGCCAGCACCCAACCAGGGCGCTGGAATGAGCAGTTCTTC. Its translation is CASTQPGRWNEQFF.

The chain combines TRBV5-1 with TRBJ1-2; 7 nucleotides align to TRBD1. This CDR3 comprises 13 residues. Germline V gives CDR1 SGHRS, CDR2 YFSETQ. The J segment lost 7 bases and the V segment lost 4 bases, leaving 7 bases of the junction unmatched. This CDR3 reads CASSRQGSGGYTF. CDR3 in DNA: TGCGCCAGCAGCAGACAGGGTTCTGGTGGCTACACCTTC.

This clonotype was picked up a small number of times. The CDR3, as DNA: TGTGCCAGCAGCTTAGCGCCAGCTAACTATGGCTACACCTTC. This translates into CASSLAPANYGYTF. The V gene is TRBV7-9, the J gene TRBJ1-2; D not certain. Trimming left V 0 bases short and J 0 bases short, with 5 bases between. The CDR3 runs 14 residues. Per the germline V gene, CDR1 is SEHNR and CDR2 is FQNEAQ (reference sequence).

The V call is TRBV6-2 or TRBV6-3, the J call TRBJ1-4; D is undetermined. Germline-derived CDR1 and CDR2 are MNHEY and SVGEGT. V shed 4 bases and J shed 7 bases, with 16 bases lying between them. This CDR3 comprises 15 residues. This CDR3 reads CASSSSNSRSEKLFF. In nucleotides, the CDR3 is TGTGCCAGCAGTTCCTCGAACTCAAGGAGTGAAAAACTGTTTTTT.

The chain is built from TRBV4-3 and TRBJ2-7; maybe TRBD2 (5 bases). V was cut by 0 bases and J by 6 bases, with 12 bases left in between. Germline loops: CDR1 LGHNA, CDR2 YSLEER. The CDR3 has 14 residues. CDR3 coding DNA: TGCGCCAGCAGCCAAGATATTCCGGGAAGCGAGCAGTACTTC. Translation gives CASSQDIPGSEQYF.

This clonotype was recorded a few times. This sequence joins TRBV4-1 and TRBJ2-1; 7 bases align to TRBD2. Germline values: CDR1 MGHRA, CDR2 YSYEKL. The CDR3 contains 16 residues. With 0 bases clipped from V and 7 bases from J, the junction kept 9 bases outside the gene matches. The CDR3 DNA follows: TGCGCCAGCAGCCAAGAGCGGACTAGAAATTGGAATGAGCAGTTCTTC. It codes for CASSQERTRNWNEQFF.

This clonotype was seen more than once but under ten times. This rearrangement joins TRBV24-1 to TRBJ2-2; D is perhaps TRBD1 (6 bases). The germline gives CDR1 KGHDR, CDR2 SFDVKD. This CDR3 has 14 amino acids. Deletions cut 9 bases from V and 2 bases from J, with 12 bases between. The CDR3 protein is CATANRVNTGELFF. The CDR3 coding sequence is TGTGCCACCGCAAACAGGGTTAACACCGGGGAGCTGTTTTTT.

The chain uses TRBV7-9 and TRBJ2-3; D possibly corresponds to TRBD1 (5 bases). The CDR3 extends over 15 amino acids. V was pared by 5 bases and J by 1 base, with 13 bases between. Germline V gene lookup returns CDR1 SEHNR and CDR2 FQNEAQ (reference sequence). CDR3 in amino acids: CASSNFLGGTDTQYF. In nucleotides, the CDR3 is TGTGCCAGCAGCAACTTCTTAGGGGGCACAGATACGCAGTATTTT.

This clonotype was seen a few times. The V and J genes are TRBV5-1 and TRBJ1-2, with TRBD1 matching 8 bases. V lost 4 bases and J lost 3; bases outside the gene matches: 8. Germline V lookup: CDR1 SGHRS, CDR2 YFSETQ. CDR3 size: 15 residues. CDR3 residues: CASSSGTGEDYGYTF. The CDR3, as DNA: TGCGCCAGCAGCAGCGGGACAGGCGAAGACTATGGCTACACCTTC.

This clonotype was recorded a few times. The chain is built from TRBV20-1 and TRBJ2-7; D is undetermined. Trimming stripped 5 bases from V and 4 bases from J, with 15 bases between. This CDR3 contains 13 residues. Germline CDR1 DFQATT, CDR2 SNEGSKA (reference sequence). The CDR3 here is CSAQTGRTYEQYF. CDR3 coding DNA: TGCAGTGCTCAAACCGGGCGAACGTACGAGCAGTACTTC.